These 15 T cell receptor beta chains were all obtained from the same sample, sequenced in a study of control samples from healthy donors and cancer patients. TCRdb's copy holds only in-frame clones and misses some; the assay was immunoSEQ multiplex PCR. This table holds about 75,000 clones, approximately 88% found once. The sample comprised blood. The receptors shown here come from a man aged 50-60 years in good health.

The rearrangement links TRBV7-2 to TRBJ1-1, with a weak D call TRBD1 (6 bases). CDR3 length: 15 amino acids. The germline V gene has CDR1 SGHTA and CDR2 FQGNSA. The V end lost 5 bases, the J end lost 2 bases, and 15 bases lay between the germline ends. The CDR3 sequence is CASSVVGGANTEAFF. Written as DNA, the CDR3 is TGTGCCAGCAGCGTAGTTGGGGGGGCTAACACTGAAGCTTTCTTT.

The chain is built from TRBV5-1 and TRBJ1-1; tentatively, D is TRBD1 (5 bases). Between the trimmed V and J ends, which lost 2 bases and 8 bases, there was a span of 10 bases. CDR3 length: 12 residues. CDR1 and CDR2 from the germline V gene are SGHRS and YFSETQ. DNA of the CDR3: TGCGCCAGCAGCTTCCGTACAGGCGAAGCTTTCTTT. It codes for CASSFRTGEAFF. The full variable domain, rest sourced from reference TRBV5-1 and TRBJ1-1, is KAGVTQTPRYLIKTRGQQVTLSCSPISGHRSVSWYQQTPGQGLQFLFEYFSETQRNKGNFPGRFSGRQFSNSRSEMNVSTLELGDSALYLCASSFRTGEAFFGQGTRLTVV.

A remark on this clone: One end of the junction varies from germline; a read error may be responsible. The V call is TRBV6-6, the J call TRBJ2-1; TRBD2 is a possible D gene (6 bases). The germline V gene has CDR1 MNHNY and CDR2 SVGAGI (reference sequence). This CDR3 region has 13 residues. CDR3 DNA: TGTGCGAGCAACACGGGAGAATACAATGAGCAGTTCTTC. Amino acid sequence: CASNTGEYNEQFF.

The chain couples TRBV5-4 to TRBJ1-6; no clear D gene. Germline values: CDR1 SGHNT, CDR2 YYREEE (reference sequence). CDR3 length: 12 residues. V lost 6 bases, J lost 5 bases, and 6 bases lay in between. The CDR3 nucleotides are TGTGCCAGCACGTTAGATAATTCACCCCTCCACTTT. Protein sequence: CASTLDNSPLHF.

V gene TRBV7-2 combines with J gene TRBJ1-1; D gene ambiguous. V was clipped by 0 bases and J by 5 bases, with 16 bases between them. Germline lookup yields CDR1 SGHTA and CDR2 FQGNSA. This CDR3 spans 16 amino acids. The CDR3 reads CASSLALIRMRTEAFF. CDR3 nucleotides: TGTGCCAGCAGCTTAGCGCTGATCAGGATGAGGACTGAAGCTTTCTTT.

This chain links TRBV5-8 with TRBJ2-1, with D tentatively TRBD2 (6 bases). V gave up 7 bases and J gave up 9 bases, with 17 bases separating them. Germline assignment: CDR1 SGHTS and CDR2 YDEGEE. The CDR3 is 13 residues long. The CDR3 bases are TGTGCCAGCTTCGGTCGGGAGTCGGTTGAGCAGTTCTTC. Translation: CASFGRESVEQFF.

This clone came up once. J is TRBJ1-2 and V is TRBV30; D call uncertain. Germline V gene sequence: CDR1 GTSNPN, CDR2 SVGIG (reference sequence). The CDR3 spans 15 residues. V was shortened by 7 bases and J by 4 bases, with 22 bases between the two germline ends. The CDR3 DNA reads TGTGCCTCCCTGGTGGGTCTTCGACCACTCTATGGCTACACCTTC. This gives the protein CASLVGLRPLYGYTF.

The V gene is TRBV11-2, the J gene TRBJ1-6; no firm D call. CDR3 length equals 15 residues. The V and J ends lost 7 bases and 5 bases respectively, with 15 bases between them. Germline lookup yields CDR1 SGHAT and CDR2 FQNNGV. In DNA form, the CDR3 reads TGTGCCAGCACTAAAGGTTGGGGTAATAATTCACCCCTCCACTTT. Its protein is CASTKGWGNNSPLHF.

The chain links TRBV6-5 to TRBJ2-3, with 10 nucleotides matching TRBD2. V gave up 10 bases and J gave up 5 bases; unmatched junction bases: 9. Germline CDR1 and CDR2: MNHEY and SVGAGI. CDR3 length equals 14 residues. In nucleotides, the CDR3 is TGTGCCACCTTAGCGGGAGGTGGAGGAGATACGCAGTATTTT. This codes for CATLAGGGGDTQYF.

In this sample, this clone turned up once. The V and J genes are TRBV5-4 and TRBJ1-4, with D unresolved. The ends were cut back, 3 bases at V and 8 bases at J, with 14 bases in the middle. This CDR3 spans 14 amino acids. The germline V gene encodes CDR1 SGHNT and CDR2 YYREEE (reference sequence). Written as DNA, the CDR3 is TGTGCCAGCAGCTCGGCGAGTTCGAGGGAAAAACTGTTTTTT. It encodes CASSSASSREKLFF. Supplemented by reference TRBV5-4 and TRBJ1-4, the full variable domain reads ETGVTQSPTHLIKTRGQQVTLRCSSQSGHNTVSWYQQALGQGPQFIFQYYREEENGRGNFPPRFSGLQFPNYSSELNVNALELDDSALYLCASSSASSREKLFFGSGTQLSVL.

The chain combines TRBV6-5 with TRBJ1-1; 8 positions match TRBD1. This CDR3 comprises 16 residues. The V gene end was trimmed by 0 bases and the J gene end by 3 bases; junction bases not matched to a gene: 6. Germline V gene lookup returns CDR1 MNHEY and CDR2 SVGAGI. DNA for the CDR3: TGTGCCAGCAGTTACTCGCCAGGGGGCGCGGACACTGAAGCTTTCTTT. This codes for CASSYSPGGADTEAFF.

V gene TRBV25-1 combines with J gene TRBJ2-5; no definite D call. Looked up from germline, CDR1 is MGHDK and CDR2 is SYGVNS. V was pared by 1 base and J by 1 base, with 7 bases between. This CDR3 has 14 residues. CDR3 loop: CASSEFRIQETQYF. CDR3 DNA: TGTGCCAGCAGTGAATTTAGGATCCAAGAGACCCAGTACTTC.

CDR3 in amino acids: CASNLGPSSYNEQFF. The CDR3 region has the DNA TGTGCCAGCAATTTGGGGCCGAGCTCCTACAATGAGCAGTTCTTC. The V and J genes are TRBV5-6 and TRBJ2-1, with D perhaps matching TRBD1 (5 bases). Germline V gives CDR1 SGHDT, CDR2 YYEEEE. V gave up 6 bases and J gave up 0 bases, with 13 bases separating them. CDR3 length: 15 residues.

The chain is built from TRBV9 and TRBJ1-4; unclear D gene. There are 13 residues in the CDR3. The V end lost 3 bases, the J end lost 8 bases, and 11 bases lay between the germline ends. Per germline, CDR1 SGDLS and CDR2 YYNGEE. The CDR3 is CASSAGFKEKLFF. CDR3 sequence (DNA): TGTGCCAGCAGCGCCGGGTTCAAGGAAAAACTGTTTTTT.

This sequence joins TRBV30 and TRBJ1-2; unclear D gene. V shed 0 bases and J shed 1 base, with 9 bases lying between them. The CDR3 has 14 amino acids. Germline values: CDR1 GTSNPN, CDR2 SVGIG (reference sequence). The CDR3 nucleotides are TGTGCCTGGAGTGTACTCCAGTTTAACTATGGCTACACCTTC. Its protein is CAWSVLQFNYGYTF.